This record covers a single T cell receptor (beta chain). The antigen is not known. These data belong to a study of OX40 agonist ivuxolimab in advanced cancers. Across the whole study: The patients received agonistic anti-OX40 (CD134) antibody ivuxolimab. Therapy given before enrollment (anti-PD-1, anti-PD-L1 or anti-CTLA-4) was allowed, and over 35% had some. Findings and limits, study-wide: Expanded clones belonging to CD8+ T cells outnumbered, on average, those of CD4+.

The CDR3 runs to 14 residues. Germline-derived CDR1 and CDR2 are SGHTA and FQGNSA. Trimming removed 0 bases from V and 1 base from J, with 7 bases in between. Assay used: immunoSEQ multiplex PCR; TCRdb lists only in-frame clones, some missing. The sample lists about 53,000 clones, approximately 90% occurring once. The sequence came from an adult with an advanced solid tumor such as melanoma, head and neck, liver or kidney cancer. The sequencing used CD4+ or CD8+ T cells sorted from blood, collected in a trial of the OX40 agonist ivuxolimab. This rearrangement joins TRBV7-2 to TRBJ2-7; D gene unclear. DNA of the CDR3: TGTGCCAGCAGCTTAGCGAGGCAGTCCTACGAGCAGTACTTC. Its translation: CASSLARQSYEQYF.